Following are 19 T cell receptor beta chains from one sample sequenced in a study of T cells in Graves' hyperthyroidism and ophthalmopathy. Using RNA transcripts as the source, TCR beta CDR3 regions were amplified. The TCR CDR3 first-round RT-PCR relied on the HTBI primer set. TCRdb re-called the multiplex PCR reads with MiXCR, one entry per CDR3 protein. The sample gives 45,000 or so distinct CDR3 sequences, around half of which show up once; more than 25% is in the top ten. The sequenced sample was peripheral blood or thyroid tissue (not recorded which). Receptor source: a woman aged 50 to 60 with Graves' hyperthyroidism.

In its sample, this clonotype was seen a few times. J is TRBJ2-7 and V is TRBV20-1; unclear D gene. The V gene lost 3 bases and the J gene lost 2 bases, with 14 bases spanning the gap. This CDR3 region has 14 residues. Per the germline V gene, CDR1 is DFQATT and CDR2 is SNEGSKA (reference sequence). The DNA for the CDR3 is TGCAGTGCTAGCCGCGAGCTCGCGCCCTACGAGCAGTACTTC. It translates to CSASRELAPYEQYF.

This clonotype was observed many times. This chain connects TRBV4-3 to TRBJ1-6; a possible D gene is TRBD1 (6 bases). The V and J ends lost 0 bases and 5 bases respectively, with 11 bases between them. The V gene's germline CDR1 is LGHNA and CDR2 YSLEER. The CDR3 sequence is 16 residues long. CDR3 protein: CASSQDRDTDNSPLHF. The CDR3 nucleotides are TGCGCCAGCAGCCAAGACCGGGACACCGATAATTCACCCCTCCACTTT.

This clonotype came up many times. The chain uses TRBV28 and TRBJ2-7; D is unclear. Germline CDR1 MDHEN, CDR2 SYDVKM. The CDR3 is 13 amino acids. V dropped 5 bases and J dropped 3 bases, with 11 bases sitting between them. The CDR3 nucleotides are TGTGCCAGCAGTATCCTACGGTACTACGAGCAGTACTTC. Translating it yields CASSILRYYEQYF.

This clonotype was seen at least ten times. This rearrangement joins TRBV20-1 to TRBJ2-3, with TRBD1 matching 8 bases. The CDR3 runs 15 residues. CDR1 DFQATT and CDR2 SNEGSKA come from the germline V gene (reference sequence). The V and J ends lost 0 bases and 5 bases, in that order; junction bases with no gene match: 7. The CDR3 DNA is TGCAGTGCTAGAGAGCTCAGGGGGCGGAGAGATACGCAGTATTTT. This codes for CSARELRGRRDTQYF.

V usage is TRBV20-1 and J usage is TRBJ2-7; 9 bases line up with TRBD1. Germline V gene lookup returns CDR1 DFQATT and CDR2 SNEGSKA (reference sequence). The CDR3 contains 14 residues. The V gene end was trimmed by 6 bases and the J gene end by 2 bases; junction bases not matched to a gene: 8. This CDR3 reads CSAPGQGTTYEQYF. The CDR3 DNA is TGCAGTGCACCCGGACAGGGGACGACCTACGAGCAGTACTTC.

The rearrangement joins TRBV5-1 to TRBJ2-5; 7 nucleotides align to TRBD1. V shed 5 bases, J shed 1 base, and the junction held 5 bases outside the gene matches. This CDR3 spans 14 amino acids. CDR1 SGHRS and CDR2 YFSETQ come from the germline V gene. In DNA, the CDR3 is TGCGCCAGCAGAAGGACAGGTGCCCAAGAGACCCAGTACTTC. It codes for CASRRTGAQETQYF.

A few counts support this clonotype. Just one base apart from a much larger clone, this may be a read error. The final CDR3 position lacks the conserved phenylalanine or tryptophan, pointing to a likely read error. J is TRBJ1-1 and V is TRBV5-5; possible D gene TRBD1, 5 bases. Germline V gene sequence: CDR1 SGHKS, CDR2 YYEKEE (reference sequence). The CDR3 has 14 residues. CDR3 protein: CASSQTTENTEAFS. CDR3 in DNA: TGCGCCAGCAGCCAGACGACAGAGAACACTGAAGCTTTCTCT.

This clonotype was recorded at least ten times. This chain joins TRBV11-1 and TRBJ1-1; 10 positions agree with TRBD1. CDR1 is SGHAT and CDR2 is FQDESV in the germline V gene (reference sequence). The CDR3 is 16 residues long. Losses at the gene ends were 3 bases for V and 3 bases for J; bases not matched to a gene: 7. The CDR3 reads CASSFLPGQGYTEAFF. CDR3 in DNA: TGTGCCAGCAGCTTCCTACCGGGACAGGGGTACACTGAAGCTTTCTTT.

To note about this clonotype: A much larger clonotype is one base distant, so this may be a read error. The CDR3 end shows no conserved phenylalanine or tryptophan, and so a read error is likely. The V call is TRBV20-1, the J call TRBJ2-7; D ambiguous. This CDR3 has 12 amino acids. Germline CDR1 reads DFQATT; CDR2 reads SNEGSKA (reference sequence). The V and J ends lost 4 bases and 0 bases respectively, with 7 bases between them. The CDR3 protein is CSATRSSYEQYS. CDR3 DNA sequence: TGCAGTGCTACGAGGAGCTCCTACGAGCAGTACTCC.

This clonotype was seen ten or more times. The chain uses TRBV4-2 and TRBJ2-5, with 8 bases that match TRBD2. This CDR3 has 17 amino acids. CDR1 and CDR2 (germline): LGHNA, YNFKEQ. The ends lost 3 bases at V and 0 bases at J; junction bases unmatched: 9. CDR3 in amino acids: CASSHGLARQNQETQYF. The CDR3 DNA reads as TGTGCCAGCAGCCACGGACTAGCACGACAAAACCAAGAGACCCAGTACTTC.

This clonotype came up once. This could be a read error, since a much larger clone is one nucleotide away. The CDR3: CAGSGADTQYF. In DNA, the CDR3 is TGTGCCGGCAGTGGGGCAGATACGCAGTATTTT. The V call is TRBV2, the J call TRBJ2-3; D is unresolved. The CDR3 spans 11 residues. The germline CDR1 and CDR2 sequences are SNHLY and FYNNEI.

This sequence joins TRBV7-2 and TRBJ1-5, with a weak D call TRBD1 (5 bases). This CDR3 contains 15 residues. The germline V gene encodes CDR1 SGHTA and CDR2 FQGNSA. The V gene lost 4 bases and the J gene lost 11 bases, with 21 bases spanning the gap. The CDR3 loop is CASSYAGARGETQHF. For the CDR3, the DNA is TGTGCCAGCAGCTATGCCGGGGCGCGGGGAGAGACCCAGCATTTT.

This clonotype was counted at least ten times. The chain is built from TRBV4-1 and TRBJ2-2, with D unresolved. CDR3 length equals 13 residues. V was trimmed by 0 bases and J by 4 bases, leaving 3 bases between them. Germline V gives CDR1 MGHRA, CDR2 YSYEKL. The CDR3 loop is CASSQETTGELFF. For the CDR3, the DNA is TGCGCCAGCAGCCAAGAGACCACCGGGGAGCTGTTTTTT.

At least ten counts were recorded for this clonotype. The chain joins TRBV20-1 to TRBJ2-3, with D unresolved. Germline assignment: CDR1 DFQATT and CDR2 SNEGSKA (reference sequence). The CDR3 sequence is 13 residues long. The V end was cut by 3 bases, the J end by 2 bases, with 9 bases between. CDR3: CSASSRITDTQYF. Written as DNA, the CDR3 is TGCAGTGCTAGTTCCCGGATCACAGATACGCAGTATTTT.

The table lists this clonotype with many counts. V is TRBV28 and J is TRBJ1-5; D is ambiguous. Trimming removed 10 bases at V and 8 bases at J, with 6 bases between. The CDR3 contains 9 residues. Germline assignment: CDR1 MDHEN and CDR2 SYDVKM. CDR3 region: CATGEPQHF. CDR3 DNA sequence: TGTGCCACCGGGGAGCCCCAGCATTTT.

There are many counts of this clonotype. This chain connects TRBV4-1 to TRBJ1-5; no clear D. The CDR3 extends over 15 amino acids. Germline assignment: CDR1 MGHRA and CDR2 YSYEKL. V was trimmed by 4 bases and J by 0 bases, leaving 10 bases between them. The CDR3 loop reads CASSPAKFSNQPQHF. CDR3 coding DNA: TGCGCCAGCAGCCCAGCTAAATTTAGCAATCAGCCCCAGCATTTT.

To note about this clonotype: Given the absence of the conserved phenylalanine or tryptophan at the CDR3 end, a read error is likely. The CDR3 spells CASSYTGGGGYTS. DNA for the CDR3: TGTGCCAGCAGCTACACAGGGGGCGGTGGCTACACCTCC. The V call is TRBV7-9, the J call TRBJ1-2, with 9 bases fitting TRBD1. The V segment lost 4 bases and the J segment 7 bases; nucleotides outside the gene matches: 4. The length of the CDR3 is 13 residues. Germline V gene data show CDR1 as SEHNR and CDR2 as FQNEAQ (reference sequence).

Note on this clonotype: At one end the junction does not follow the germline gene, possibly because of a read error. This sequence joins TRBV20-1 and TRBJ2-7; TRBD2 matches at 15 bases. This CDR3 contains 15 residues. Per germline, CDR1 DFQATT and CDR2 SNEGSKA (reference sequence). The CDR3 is CSASRTSGRAYEQCF. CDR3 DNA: TGCAGTGCTTCCAGGACTAGCGGGAGGGCCTACGAGCAGTGCTTC.

The CDR3 is CSARPGTGGFREQYF. CDR3 in DNA: TGCAGTGCTAGACCCGGGACAGGGGGCTTTAGGGAGCAGTACTTC. The chain carries TRBV20-1 and TRBJ2-7, with 12 bases fitting TRBD1. Trimming removed 2 bases from V and 7 bases from J; junction bases left unmatched: 9. Germline V gives CDR1 DFQATT, CDR2 SNEGSKA (reference sequence). The CDR3 is made up of 15 amino acids.